These 25 T cell receptor beta chains originate from one sample sequenced in a study of cytomegalovirus exposure and HLA in healthy donors. PCR involved 60 Vbeta and 13 Jbeta primers. The repertoire was sequenced with immunoSEQ multiplex PCR; TCRdb's copy has only in-frame clones and lacks some. In the table there are 100,000 to 120,000 clones, around 84% of which are singletons. Sequenced material: PBMCs. These receptors all stem from a woman in her thirties in good health and CMV-seronegative.

The chain recombines TRBV7-6 with TRBJ2-5; 12 bases are shared with TRBD2. The J call may be incorrect, as the DNA end agrees better with TRBJ2-7. Looked up from germline, CDR1 is SGHVS and CDR2 is FNYEAQ. This CDR3 contains 16 residues. The CDR3 spells CASSIATGLAGYEQYF. As DNA, the CDR3 is TGTGCCAGCAGCATTGCCACGGGACTAGCGGGCTACGAGCAGTACTTC.

V gene TRBV7-9 combines with J gene TRBJ2-3; D not resolved. Germline CDR1 SEHNR, CDR2 FQNEAQ (reference sequence). The CDR3 spans 12 residues. With 4 bases removed from V and 5 bases from J, the gap between germline ends came to 7 bases. This chain's CDR3 is CASSSIQDTQYF. CDR3 sequence (DNA): TGTGCCAGCAGCTCCATCCAAGATACGCAGTATTTT.

The chain uses TRBV6-5 and TRBJ1-5, with 8 bases aligning to TRBD1. CDR1 and CDR2 (germline): MNHEY, SVGAGI. Trimming took 7 bases from V and 4 from J; bases not matched to a gene: 9. This CDR3 has 15 residues. For the CDR3, the DNA is TGTGCCAGCAAAGGCTCAGGGGGCAAAAATCAGCCCCAGCATTTT. Translating gives CASKGSGGKNQPQHF.

The genes are TRBV30 and TRBJ2-2; D is unresolved. The CDR3 runs 15 residues. CDR1 is GTSNPN and CDR2 is SVGIG in the germline V gene (reference sequence). V lost 5 bases and J 5 bases, leaving 18 bases between the germline ends. The CDR3, as DNA: TGTGCCTGGTCACAACCGGGTAGAGGAACCGGGGAGCTGTTTTTT. As protein: CAWSQPGRGTGELFF.

The V gene is TRBV9, the J gene TRBJ1-1, with TRBD1 matching over 9 bases. This CDR3 is 17 amino acids long. After removal of 3 bases from V and 4 bases from J, the junction contained 13 bases not matched to a gene. Germline V lookup: CDR1 SGDLS, CDR2 YYNGEE. The CDR3 nucleotides read TGTGCCAGCAGCGGCCTCCGGGACAGGGAGGAGGGCACTGAAGCTTTCTTT. Protein product: CASSGLRDREEGTEAFF.

The chain joins TRBV29-1 to TRBJ2-1, with TRBD2 as a possible D gene (6 bases). V was trimmed by 3 bases and J by 6 bases, leaving 12 bases between them. This CDR3 contains 13 residues. The V gene's germline CDR1 is SQVTM and CDR2 ANQGSEA. The DNA for the CDR3 is TGCAGCGTTGACCTCGGAGGGCGCAATGAGCAGTTCTTC. Its protein is CSVDLGGRNEQFF.

J is TRBJ1-1 and V is TRBV9; TRBD1 aligns across 9 bases. The CDR3 loop spans 14 amino acids. Looked up from germline, CDR1 is SGDLS and CDR2 is YYNGEE. Trimming at V came to 3 bases and at J to 10 bases, leaving 10 bases not matched to a gene. The CDR3 here is CASSANTGGRGAFF. The CDR3 DNA reads as TGTGCCAGCAGCGCCAACACAGGGGGCCGGGGAGCTTTCTTT.

The V call is TRBV11-1, the J call TRBJ1-4; D is undetermined. Germline CDR1 is SGHAT and CDR2 is FQDESV (reference sequence). V lost 5 bases and J lost 1, with 14 bases in between. The CDR3 extends over 16 amino acids. The chain's CDR3 is CASSQGDSLTNEKLFF. The CDR3 coding sequence is TGTGCCAGCAGCCAAGGCGACTCCCTAACTAATGAAAAACTGTTTTTT.

V is TRBV19 and J is TRBJ1-4; 7 bases fit TRBD1. The length of the CDR3 is 19 residues. Germline CDR1 LNHDA, CDR2 SQIVND (reference sequence). J was trimmed by 0 bases and V by 0 bases; bases with no gene match: 10. DNA for the CDR3: TGTGCCAGTAGTATAGATTCGGCGACAGGGACTCCAACTAATGAAAAACTGTTTTTT. Protein: CASSIDSATGTPTNEKLFF.

This chain uses TRBV4-1 with TRBJ2-2; 9 bases map to TRBD1. The CDR3 consists of 17 residues. The ends lost 5 bases at V and 1 base at J; junction bases unmatched: 8. CDR1 and CDR2 from the germline V gene are MGHRA and YSYEKL. The CDR3 nucleotides read TGCGCCAGCAGCTTTGGGTTGGGACAGGGGAACACCGGGGAGCTGTTTTTT. It yields the protein CASSFGLGQGNTGELFF.

The V and J genes are TRBV19 and TRBJ2-5, with 8 bases that match TRBD2. The J call may be mistaken, given a closer DNA end match to TRBJ2-7. CDR1 LNHDA and CDR2 SQIVND come from the germline V gene (reference sequence). The CDR3 loop spans 14 amino acids. The CDR3 region is CASSPQREPYEQYF. Here the CDR3 DNA reads TGTGCCAGTAGTCCTCAGCGGGAGCCCTACGAGCAGTACTTC.

The chain recombines TRBV13 with TRBJ2-7; D uncertain. The CDR3 length is 12 residues. Germline CDR1 is PRHDT and CDR2 is FYEKMQ (reference sequence). The germline V and J ends were trimmed by 2 bases and 4 bases, with 6 bases remaining between them. DNA of the CDR3: TGTGCCAGCAGCTTATCACAATACGAGCAGTACTTC. Protein: CASSLSQYEQYF.

This clone has a single count. This chain links TRBV28 with TRBJ2-7, with D perhaps matching TRBD2 (6 bases). The CDR3 consists of 12 residues. V lost 3 bases, J lost 8 bases, and 11 bases lay in between. Germline CDR1 and CDR2: MDHEN and SYDVKM. The CDR3 bases are TGTGCCAGCAGTTTTTCGGGAGAACAGCAGTACTTC. It codes for CASSFSGEQQYF.

The chain joins TRBV6-5 to TRBJ1-2, with TRBD1 as a possible D gene (6 bases). CDR3 length: 13 residues. In germline, CDR1 is MNHEY, CDR2 SVGAGI. Deletions cut 5 bases from V and 1 base from J, with 8 bases between. The CDR3 DNA reads TGTGCCAGCAGTCGAGGGGGTAACTATGGCTACACCTTC. This sequence encodes CASSRGGNYGYTF.

J is TRBJ2-7 and V is TRBV4-1; no definite D call. The length of the CDR3 is 14 residues. CDR1 MGHRA and CDR2 YSYEKL come from the germline V gene. The V end lost 0 bases, the J end lost 6 bases, and 12 bases lay between the germline ends. The CDR3 DNA follows: TGCGCCAGCAGCCAAGAAAGCCGGTCGCGCGAGCAGTACTTC. Translating gives CASSQESRSREQYF.

This sequence joins TRBV6-1 and TRBJ1-1; D is uncertain. CDR3 length: 13 residues. Germline V lookup: CDR1 MNHNS, CDR2 SASEGT. V lost 2 bases, J lost 5 bases, and 9 bases lay in between. CDR3 protein: CASSETGSTEAFF. The CDR3 nucleotides are TGTGCCAGCAGTGAAACGGGTTCTACTGAAGCTTTCTTT.

The table lists this clone with a few counts. The gene calls are TRBV5-1 and TRBJ1-2; 11 nucleotides align to TRBD1. This CDR3 has 17 residues. V was clipped by 2 bases and J by 3 bases; unmatched bases: 9. CDR1 SGHRS and CDR2 YFSETQ come from the germline V gene. DNA of the CDR3: TGCGCCAGCAGCTTAGCTACCGGGACAGGGGGACACTATGGCTACACCTTC. This encodes CASSLATGTGGHYGYTF.

The chain carries TRBV6-1 and TRBJ2-1; 8 positions agree with TRBD1. Trimming took 4 bases from V and 8 from J; bases not matched to a gene: 10. The CDR3 is 15 amino acids. The germline gives CDR1 MNHNS, CDR2 SASEGT. Written as DNA, the CDR3 is TGTGCCAGCAGTGTTGACAGGGGCGGGACTGATGAGCAGTTCTTC. It translates to CASSVDRGGTDEQFF.

This clone was detected only a few times. The chain uses TRBV25-1 and TRBJ1-3, with TRBD1 matching over 7 bases. Per the germline V gene, CDR1 is MGHDK and CDR2 is SYGVNS. The trim removed 3 bases at V and 0 bases at J, leaving 5 bases unmatched. This CDR3 spans 16 amino acids. CDR3 in amino acids: CASSDSTGSSGNTIYF. DNA of the CDR3: TGTGCCAGCAGTGATTCGACAGGGAGCTCTGGAAACACCATATATTTT.

This chain connects TRBV4-2 to TRBJ2-5, with 10 bases matching TRBD2. The CDR3 has 16 residues. The J segment lost 5 bases and the V segment lost 1 base, leaving 7 bases of the junction unmatched. CDR1 is LGHNA and CDR2 is YNFKEQ in the germline V gene. Here the CDR3 DNA reads TGTGCCAGCAGCCAAGGAACAGCGGGGGGGCAGGAGACCCAGTACTTC. Translated, it gives CASSQGTAGGQETQYF.

The chain has TRBV13 and TRBJ1-4, with TRBD1 matching over 9 bases. V trimming: 4 bases; J trimming: 8 bases; junction bases outside the gene matches: 11. Germline V CDR1 and CDR2: PRHDT, FYEKMQ (reference sequence). The CDR3 totals 16 residues. This CDR3 is CASSSRTGVEKEKLFF. DNA of the CDR3: TGTGCCAGCAGCTCCCGGACAGGGGTTGAAAAAGAAAAACTGTTTTTT.

The chain combines TRBV11-2 with TRBJ2-1, with D possibly being TRBD2 (6 bases). Trimming left V 6 bases short and J 6 bases short, with 18 bases between. CDR1 is SGHAT, CDR2 FQNNGV, per germline. This CDR3 comprises 15 residues. This CDR3 is CASSYLASKGNEQFF. CDR3 bases: TGTGCCAGCAGTTATCTAGCGTCTAAGGGCAATGAGCAGTTCTTC.

The CDR3 loop reads CSASLTGKLFF. CDR3 bases: TGCAGTGCCTCTCTGACGGGAAAACTGTTTTTT. The genes are TRBV20-1 and TRBJ1-4; unclear D gene. CDR3 size: 11 residues. Trimming removed 6 bases from V and 10 bases from J, with 12 bases in between. Germline loops: CDR1 DFQATT, CDR2 SNEGSKA (reference sequence).

This chain connects TRBV7-9 to TRBJ2-1; 7 bases are a match to TRBD2. The CDR3 length is 16 residues. V trimming: 5 bases; J trimming: 4 bases; junction bases outside the gene matches: 11. Per the germline V gene, CDR1 is SEHNR and CDR2 is FQNEAQ (reference sequence). CDR3 loop: CASSTPSGPEYNEQFF. As DNA, the CDR3 is TGTGCCAGCAGCACCCCTAGCGGACCAGAATACAATGAGCAGTTCTTC.

This chain joins TRBV5-1 and TRBJ1-1; 8 bases align to TRBD1. The junction had 13 bases not matched to a gene; V was cut back by 0 bases and J by 3 bases. The CDR3 contains 18 residues. The germline V gene has CDR1 SGHRS and CDR2 YFSETQ. Here the CDR3 reads CASSLAQGALIWDTEAFF. The CDR3 DNA reads as TGCGCCAGCAGCTTGGCCCAGGGGGCGCTAATATGGGACACTGAAGCTTTCTTT.